This T cell receptor beta chain was recovered during a study of blood T cell repertoires in COVID-19. The wider study: Specimens from acute and convalescent COVID-19 originated in the United States, Italy and Spain. The cDNA or gDNA used as material had been derived from T cells, B-cell-depleted T cells, or PBMCs.

Study processing details: Estimates of nucleated cell counts were drawn from the amplification of reference gene primers. Sequencing was performed with immunoSEQ multiplex PCR; in TCRdb, only in-frame clones are kept and a portion is missing. That table gives V, J and clone size, and the DNA gave D and trimming. The sample has about 140,000 clones; about 90% are singletons. The receptor was isolated from a woman between 50 and 59 years old with acute or convalescent COVID-19. The sequencing sample was made of peripheral blood.

Here the CDR3 DNA reads TGTGCCAGCAGCTTAGCCAGGAATAAGCAGTTCTTC. Protein product: CASSLARNKQFF. V is TRBV7-9 and J is TRBJ2-1; no definite D call. Germline CDR1 and CDR2: SEHNR and FQNEAQ (reference sequence). Trimming removed 0 bases at V and 11 bases at J, with 8 bases between. This CDR3 is 12 amino acids long.